A selection of T cell receptor beta chains follows, all from one sample in a study of blood T cell repertoires in COVID-19. Data came from immunoSEQ multiplex PCR; TCRdb stores just in-frame clones and leaves some out. This table has 150,000 to 200,000 clones, roughly four fifths appearing once. Source material: peripheral blood. Receptors were obtained from a man aged 55 to 70 with active or convalescent COVID-19. Both conserved end residues are part of each CDR3. Fields, in order: clone size, V gene, J gene, D gene, CDR3 protein, CDR3 DNA. D genes are given only for firm matches. Size values are once, few and many counts, or a class for expanded clones, and some rows have none.

size: .
V: TRBV3-1/TRBV3-2
J: TRBJ2-6
D: .
CDR3: CASSQWTDTSGANVLTF
DNA: TGTGCCAGCAGCCAGTGGACAGACACCTCTGGGGCCAACGTCCTGACTTTC

size: .
V: TRBV21-1
J: TRBJ1-4
D: .
CDR3: CASSKLAEKLFF
DNA: TGTGCCAGCAGCAAATTGGCTGAAAAACTGTTTTTT

size: .
V: TRBV5-1
J: TRBJ2-1
D: .
CDR3: CASSISAPYNEQFF
DNA: TGCGCCAGCAGCATTAGTGCCCCCTACAATGAGCAGTTCTTC

size: .
V: TRBV5-1
J: TRBJ2-2
D: TRBD2
CDR3: CASRSGLAGAANTGELFF
DNA: TGCGCCAGCAGATCTGGACTAGCGGGGGCCGCGAACACCGGGGAGCTGTTTTTT

size: .
V: TRBV5-5
J: TRBJ1-1
D: .
CDR3: CASSLQVTNTEAFF
DNA: TGTGCCAGCAGCTTGCAGGTAACGAACACTGAAGCTTTCTTT

size: .
V: TRBV6-2/TRBV6-3
J: TRBJ2-2
D: TRBD1
CDR3: CASSSYGTGRTGELFF
DNA: TGTGCCAGCAGTTCCTACGGGACAGGGCGAACCGGGGAGCTGTTTTTT

size: .
V: TRBV6-5
J: TRBJ1-2
D: TRBD1
CDR3: CASNQDRGIGYGYTF
DNA: TGTGCCAGCAACCAGGACAGGGGAATTGGCTATGGCTACACCTTC

size: .
V: TRBV20-1
J: TRBJ2-5
D: TRBD2
CDR3: CSASSGTSEETQYF
DNA: TGCAGTGCTAGTAGTGGGACTAGCGAAGAGACCCAGTACTTC

size: .
V: TRBV2
J: TRBJ1-1
D: .
CDR3: CASSGTYRNLNTEAFF
DNA: TGTGCCAGCAGTGGGACATACAGGAACTTGAACACTGAAGCTTTCTTT

size: .
V: TRBV10-1
J: TRBJ2-1
D: .
CDR3: CASSETQGINEQFF
DNA: TGCGCCAGCAGTGAGACTCAGGGGATCAATGAGCAGTTCTTC

size: .
V: TRBV18
J: TRBJ2-7
D: .
CDR3: CASSPAGAYEQYF
DNA: TGTGCCAGCTCACCAGCCGGAGCCTACGAGCAGTACTTC

size: .
V: TRBV24-1
J: TRBJ1-5
D: .
CDR3: CATSDGNQPQHF
DNA: TGTGCCACCAGTGACGGGAATCAGCCCCAGCATTTT

size: .
V: TRBV2
J: TRBJ2-3
D: TRBD2
CDR3: CASKLGTSKLDRGDTQYF
DNA: TGTGCCAGCAAGCTCGGGACTAGTAAACTCGACCGGGGAGATACGCAGTATTTT

size: .
V: TRBV28
J: TRBJ1-2
D: .
CDR3: CASSTLGLNYGYTF
DNA: TGTGCCAGCAGTACCCTTGGGCTTAACTATGGCTACACCTTC

size: .
V: TRBV21-1
J: TRBJ1-4
D: .
CDR3: CASSKAGGNNEKLFF
DNA: TGTGCCAGCAGCAAAGCAGGCGGCAATAATGAAAAACTGTTTTTT

size: .
V: TRBV4-1
J: TRBJ2-5
D: .
CDR3: CASSLGHAETQYF
DNA: TGCGCCAGCAGCCTGGGACATGCAGAGACCCAGTACTTC

size: .
V: TRBV5-4
J: TRBJ2-7
D: .
CDR3: CASSFTPEDEQYF
DNA: TGTGCCAGCAGCTTTACGCCAGAAGACGAGCAGTACTTC

size: .
V: TRBV2
J: TRBJ1-1
D: .
CDR3: CASRVYRVTEAFF
DNA: TGTGCCAGCAGGGTCTACAGGGTTACTGAAGCTTTCTTT

size: .
V: TRBV19
J: TRBJ2-4
D: .
CDR3: CASSTGLLAKNIQYF
DNA: TGTGCCAGTAGTACAGGGCTCTTAGCCAAAAACATTCAGTACTTC

size: .
V: TRBV6-5
J: TRBJ1-1
D: .
CDR3: CASSYPRAGVNTEAFF
DNA: TGTGCCAGCAGTTACCCCAGGGCTGGTGTGAACACTGAAGCTTTCTTT

size: .
V: TRBV5-4
J: TRBJ2-3
D: .
CDR3: CASSLAPGASTDTQYF
DNA: TGTGCCAGCAGCTTGGCCCCAGGGGCCAGCACAGATACGCAGTATTTT

size: few
V: TRBV19
J: TRBJ1-1
D: TRBD1
CDR3: CASSPDRGTEAFF
DNA: TGTGCCAGTAGTCCTGACAGGGGGACTGAAGCTTTCTTT

size: .
V: TRBV28
J: TRBJ1-3
D: .
CDR3: CASSSPQGNGNTIYF
DNA: TGTGCCAGCAGTTCCCCGCAGGGAAATGGAAACACCATATATTTT

size: .
V: TRBV2
J: TRBJ2-1
D: .
CDR3: CASSVDPVSGEQFF
DNA: TGTGCCAGCAGTGTCGATCCGGTGTCAGGTGAGCAGTTCTTC

size: .
V: TRBV24-1
J: TRBJ2-1
D: TRBD2
CDR3: CATSDSTSGRLYEQFF
DNA: TGTGCCACCAGTGATTCGACTAGCGGGAGATTATATGAGCAGTTCTTC

size: .
V: TRBV7-9
J: TRBJ1-2
D: .
CDR3: CASSSPQSPYGYTF
DNA: TGTGCCAGCAGCTCCCCACAATCCCCCTATGGCTACACCTTC

size: .
V: TRBV2
J: TRBJ2-5
D: TRBD2
CDR3: CASIRAAGGLETQYF
DNA: TGTGCCAGCATAAGAGCAGCGGGGGGGCTTGAGACCCAGTACTTC

size: .
V: TRBV2
J: TRBJ2-7
D: .
CDR3: CASSLIEAYPSYEQYF
DNA: TGTGCCAGCAGTCTGATTGAAGCCTATCCGTCCTACGAGCAGTACTTC

size: few
V: TRBV19
J: TRBJ1-5
D: .
CDR3: CASSSQTAQPQHF
DNA: TGTGCCAGTAGTTCACAGACAGCGCAGCCCCAGCATTTT